This T cell receptor beta chain was retrieved from a study of molecular identifiers for immune sequencing clone quantification. The CDR3 is 13 amino acids. V dropped 0 bases and J dropped 6 bases, with 9 bases sitting between them. The germline V gene encodes CDR1 LGHNA and CDR2 YSLEER. TCRdb fed the PCR reads into MiXCR, producing one record per CDR3 protein. The sample includes tens of thousands of distinct CDR3 sequences, 24% seen only once; the top ten take about 0.93%. The sample holds many counts of this clonotype. Sequenced sample: naive CD8+ T cells from blood, with Jurkat cell RNA spiked in. Described subset: FACS-sorted CD8+CD4-CCR7+CD45RA+ naive T cells. This sequence was found in a human donor in good health. Some libraries in this study had Jurkat cell RNA spiked in. The rearrangement links TRBV4-3 to TRBJ2-7; D may be TRBD1 (5 bases). The CDR3 DNA follows: TGCGCCAGCAGCCAAGACTGGGGCGGCGAGCAGTACTTC. Translation: CASSQDWGGEQYF.